This TCR beta chain was identified during a study of blood T cell repertoires in COVID-19. Study-wide context: The cDNA or gDNA used as material had been derived from T cells, B-cell-depleted T cells, or PBMCs.

Seattle patient enrollment occurred during active infection, with longitudinal follow-up thereafter. The CDR3 sequence is 17 residues long. The germline V gene encodes CDR1 SGHVS and CDR2 FNYEAQ. V lost 0 bases and J lost 6; bases outside the gene matches: 10. As handled by the study authors: Scientists estimated how many nucleated cells there were by amplifying reference gene primers. Some clones are missing from TCRdb's copy, which holds only in-frame ones; the method was immunoSEQ multiplex PCR. D and trimming come from the DNA, and the V and J calls and clone size come from that table. The sample records about 320,000 clones, roughly 90% being singletons.

The chain carries TRBV7-6 and TRBJ2-2; 7 bases map to TRBD2. The receptor was derived from a woman in her 30s with COVID-19, enrolled during active disease. Sequencing was done on a sample of peripheral blood. The CDR3 spells CASSLAFAGRAAGELFF. The CDR3 DNA sequence: TGTGCCAGCAGCTTAGCGTTCGCAGGGAGGGCGGCCGGGGAGCTGTTTTTT.